This entry describes one T cell receptor beta chain. Only a few counts were recorded for this clonotype. Its target antigen remains unknown. It has no much larger one-base neighbor in the sample; base qualities were not kept. From a lookup of the germline V gene, CDR1 and CDR2 are MDHEN and SYDVKM. Including the terminal cysteine and phenylalanine, the CDR3 comprises 13 residues. Kept here is only the CDR3 DNA, which spans 39 bases and is read in frame from base 1. The germline V end is reduced by 4 bases and the J end by 11 bases; junction bases left unmatched: 8. The reads were generated on an Illumina HiSeq 1500. The raw public reads went through TCRdb reprocessing: fastp at Q25, MiXCR clone calling, in-frame beta chains kept. CDR3 protein duplicates are merged, each entry listing the most common genes and DNA. Recorded for this sample are approximately 1,000,000 distinct CDR3 sequences; around 30% of them occurred a single time. The top ten hold about 14% of the sample.

The entry originates in a study of T cell repertoires in cytomegalovirus infection (dated by TCRdb to the late 2010s). Turning to the overall study: Recently identified HLA-C-restricted CMV epitopes, whose presentation resists viral immunomodulation, were targeted by peptide stimulations together with well-studied HLA-B-restricted epitopes. The HLA type of each donor mattered for the analysis, because public TCR beta signatures pointed to carriage of CMV infection along with the matching HLA type.

Summary of the overall study and its limitations: The ex vivo response was dominated by HLA-C-restricted CMV-specific TCR beta clonotypes, which also provided the single most frequent clonotype in two of eight donors. Carriers of CMV infection plus the relevant HLA type were discriminated by the cumulative frequency of public TCR beta family members in the study cohort and in an independent approximately 360-donor cohort.

This specimen's treatment or condition label, per the study, means: in vitro stimulation with specific CMV peptide epitopes to enrich CMV-specific T cells. The sequencing used cultured CD8+ T cells from PBMCs, collected from culture after CMV antigen stimulation. This sequence was found in a human donor in good health (CMV status not recorded). Some clones in this sample may be carry-over from other donors' samples. The rearrangement combines TRBV28 with TRBJ2-4; a stretch of 7 junction bases matches TRBD2. The CDR3 has the sequence CASSYPGRGFQYF. The DNA sequence is as follows: TGTGCCAGCAGTTACCCGGGGAGGGGATTTCAGTACTTC. The CDR3 plus the reference TRBV28 and TRBJ2-4 genes for the other parts give the full variable domain: DVKVTQSSRYLVKRTGEKVFLECVQDMDHENMFWYRQDPGLGLRLIYFSYDVKMKEKGDIPEGYSVSREKKERFSLILESASTNQTSMYLCASSYPGRGFQYFGAGTRLSVL.